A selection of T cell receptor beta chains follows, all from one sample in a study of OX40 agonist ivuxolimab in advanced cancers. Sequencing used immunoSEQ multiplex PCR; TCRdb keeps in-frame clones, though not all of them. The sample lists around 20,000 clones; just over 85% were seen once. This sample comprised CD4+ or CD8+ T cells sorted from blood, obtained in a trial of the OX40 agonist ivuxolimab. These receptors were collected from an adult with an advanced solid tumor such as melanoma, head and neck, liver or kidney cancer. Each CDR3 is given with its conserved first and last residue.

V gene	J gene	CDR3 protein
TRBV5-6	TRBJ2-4	CASSSTGGVKNIQYF
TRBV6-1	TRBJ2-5	CASSEWIAGGPRETQYF
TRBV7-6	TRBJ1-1	CASSTNRGYTEAFF
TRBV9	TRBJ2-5	CASSVKWGLETQYF
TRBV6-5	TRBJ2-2	CASSLGGPGELFF
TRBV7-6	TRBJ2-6	CASSLEEVNVLTF
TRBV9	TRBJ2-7	CASSVGLYYEQYF
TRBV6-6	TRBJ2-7	CASSYMQGSTYEQYF
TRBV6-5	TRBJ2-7	CASSWDRGPYEQYF
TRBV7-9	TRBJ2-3	CASSPADTQYF
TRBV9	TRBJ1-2	CASSARTGGLYGYTF
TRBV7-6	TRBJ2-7	CASSLDSGLYEQYF
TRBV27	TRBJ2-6	CASSLTSPTGANVLTF
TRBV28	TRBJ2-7	CASNHWTGLTYEQYF
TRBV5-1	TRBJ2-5	CASSLAGVSAQETQYF
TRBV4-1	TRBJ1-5	CASSQGQFDNQPQHF
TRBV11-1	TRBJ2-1	CASRLSTSSYNEQFF
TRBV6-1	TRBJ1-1	CASSEAPTGRDEAFF
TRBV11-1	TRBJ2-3	CASSLGLADTQYF
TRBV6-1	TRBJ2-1	CASSESWRESNEQFF
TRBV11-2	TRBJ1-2	CASRANLMSLNYGYTF
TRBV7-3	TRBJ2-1	CASSPGNNEQFF
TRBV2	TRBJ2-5	CASSVYQGGETQYF